Listed here are 13 T cell receptor beta chains from one sample, sequenced in a study of yellow fever vaccine responses in identical twins. From the RT-PCR reads, TCRdb called clonotypes with MiXCR, one entry per CDR3 protein. The sample carries over 8,500 distinct CDR3 sequences, over 75% recorded once. The sequencing used T cells from blood (PBMCs), unsorted or a sorted subset (not recorded which), collected before or after yellow fever vaccination (not recorded which). The receptor source for this set is a woman aged 18 to 35 who received the yellow fever vaccine.

The chain recombines TRBV6-1 with TRBJ1-2, with TRBD1 matching over 8 bases. The CDR3 covers 13 residues. The germline gives CDR1 MNHNS, CDR2 SASEGT. V gave up 4 bases and J gave up 3 bases; unmatched junction bases: 1. This CDR3 is CASSVGQDYGYTF. The DNA for the CDR3 is TGTGCCAGCAGTGTGGGACAGGACTATGGCTACACCTTC.

This chain connects TRBV28 to TRBJ2-7, with a tentative D call TRBD1 (5 bases). CDR1 MDHEN and CDR2 SYDVKM come from the germline V gene. V was trimmed by 5 bases and J by 6 bases, leaving 17 bases between them. The CDR3 has 14 amino acids. This chain's CDR3 is CASSGSQGGREQYV. DNA of the CDR3: TGTGCCAGCAGTGGTTCCCAGGGTGGGCGCGAGCAGTACGTC.

J is TRBJ2-7 and V is TRBV5-1; TRBD1 agrees at 7 bases. The CDR3 has 15 residues. J was trimmed by 0 bases and V by 0 bases; bases with no gene match: 3. The V gene's germline CDR1 is SGHRS and CDR2 YFSETQ. Written as DNA, the CDR3 is TGCGCCAGCAGCTTGGAAGAGGGGGCCTCCTACGAGCAGTACTTC. This encodes CASSLEEGASYEQYF.

The V call is TRBV2, the J call TRBJ1-1; TRBD1 aligns across 7 bases. V shed 11 bases, J shed 1 base, and the junction held 7 bases outside the gene matches. The germline V gene has CDR1 SNHLY and CDR2 FYNNEI. The CDR3 extends over 13 amino acids. CDR3: CAGQTGTNTEAFF. In DNA, the CDR3 is TGTGCCGGTCAGACAGGGACGAACACTGAAGCTTTCTTT.

V gene TRBV29-1 combines with J gene TRBJ2-5; D not resolved. V was clipped by 2 bases and J by 2 bases, with 6 bases between them. The CDR3 has 12 residues. Germline CDR1 SQVTM, CDR2 ANQGSEA. CDR3: CSVEPGQETQYF. CDR3 DNA sequence: TGCAGCGTTGAACCGGGTCAAGAGACCCAGTACTTC.

The V and J genes are TRBV7-6 and TRBJ2-7, with D perhaps TRBD2 (5 bases). CDR3 size: 14 residues. Trimming cost V 5 bases and J 6 bases, with 17 bases left between them. The germline gives CDR1 SGHVS, CDR2 FNYEAQ. The CDR3 sequence: CASSPGVPGVEQYF. The CDR3 DNA is TGTGCCAGCAGCCCCGGGGTCCCCGGAGTCGAGCAGTACTTC.

The CDR3 DNA reads as TGCAGCGTTGAAGACAACAGTTCCTACAATGAGCAGTTCTTC. It encodes CSVEDNSSYNEQFF. The rearrangement joins TRBV29-1 to TRBJ2-1; D is ambiguous. V was trimmed by 0 bases and J by 1 base, leaving 7 bases between them. Germline CDR1 reads SQVTM; CDR2 reads ANQGSEA. CDR3 size: 14 residues.

The table lists this clonotype with a count of one. The V gene is TRBV29-1, the J gene TRBJ2-7; D gene unclear. Germline loops: CDR1 SQVTM, CDR2 ANQGSEA. The CDR3 runs 13 residues. V was shortened by 6 bases and J by 1 base, with 13 bases between the two germline ends. The CDR3 here is CSVAGFTSYEQYF. CDR3 coding DNA: TGCAGCGTGGCTGGGTTCACTTCCTACGAGCAGTACTTC.

The chain is built from TRBV25-1 and TRBJ2-3, with D perhaps given as TRBD1 or TRBD2 (5 bases each). The germline V gene has CDR1 MGHDK and CDR2 SYGVNS. The ends were cut back, 6 bases at V and 3 bases at J, with 19 bases in the middle. This CDR3 spans 16 amino acids. The CDR3 DNA is TGTGCCAGCAGACCCCTCTTTGGGGGTGAGACAGATACGCAGTATTTT. Translation: CASRPLFGGETDTQYF.

The chain joins TRBV3-1 to TRBJ2-7; D unclear. Germline CDR1 reads LGHDT; CDR2 reads YNNKEL (reference sequence). The CDR3 covers 14 residues. The V and J ends lost 0 bases and 0 bases respectively, with 6 bases between them. This chain's CDR3 is CASSQDGSSYEQYF. CDR3 DNA: TGTGCCAGCAGCCAAGACGGCAGCTCCTACGAGCAGTACTTC.

CDR3 sequence (DNA): TGCGCCAGCAGCTTGGTACCAGGGAGCGAAAAACTGTTTTTT. Protein sequence: CASSLVPGSEKLFF. The chain combines TRBV5-1 with TRBJ1-4, with D perhaps TRBD1 (5 bases). Germline CDR1 reads SGHRS; CDR2 reads YFSETQ. The CDR3 runs to 14 residues. Trimming removed 0 bases from V and 8 bases from J, with 11 bases in between.

The chain combines TRBV19 with TRBJ2-7; D tentatively fits TRBD1 or TRBD2 (5 bases each). The CDR3 has 14 amino acids. The V end was cut by 1 base, the J end by 4 bases, with 11 bases between. Germline lookup yields CDR1 LNHDA and CDR2 SQIVND (reference sequence). The DNA for the CDR3 is TGTGCCAGTAGTATAGCCGGGACCGCTTACGAGCAGTACTTC. This sequence encodes CASSIAGTAYEQYF.

This chain connects TRBV7-7 to TRBJ2-5; D call uncertain. Germline V gene lookup returns CDR1 SSHAT and CDR2 FNYEAQ (reference sequence). This CDR3 region has 13 residues. Trimming removed 5 bases from V and 7 bases from J, with 14 bases in between. The CDR3 DNA follows: TGTGCCAGCAGCCCAATAAATTCGGGGACCCAGTACTTC. As protein: CASSPINSGTQYF.